This entry describes one T cell receptor beta chain. Its target is not known. The entry originates in a study of T cell responses to AZD1222 COVID-19 vaccine. Overall study findings and caveats: Targeting of unmutated variant regions was reportedly seen in nearly half of spike-specific TCRs. Possibly, clonal diversity was underestimated; donors were largely white British and included more females. Only 5 or 6 people who got AZD1222 tested seropositive at baseline. Across the whole spike, CD4 TCRs peaked at regions 160-218 and 743-854.

Clones were read by immunoSEQ multiplex PCR, and TCRdb kept only the in-frame ones, dropping some. The profile shows 110,000 to 150,000 clones, about 90% of them singletons. J was trimmed by 4 bases and V by 1 base; bases with no gene match: 8. CDR3 length equals 16 residues. Germline loops: CDR1 SEHNR, CDR2 FQNEAQ (reference sequence). The starting material was peripheral blood, obtained 28 days after the second AZD1222 dose. The TCR originated in an adult who received the AZD1222 COVID-19 vaccine. The chain recombines TRBV7-9 with TRBJ1-2; the match to TRBD1 covers 8 bases. The CDR3, as DNA: TGTGCCAGCAGCTTAGGCCCCAGGGGGCTGCTCTATGGCTACACCTTC. As protein: CASSLGPRGLLYGYTF.